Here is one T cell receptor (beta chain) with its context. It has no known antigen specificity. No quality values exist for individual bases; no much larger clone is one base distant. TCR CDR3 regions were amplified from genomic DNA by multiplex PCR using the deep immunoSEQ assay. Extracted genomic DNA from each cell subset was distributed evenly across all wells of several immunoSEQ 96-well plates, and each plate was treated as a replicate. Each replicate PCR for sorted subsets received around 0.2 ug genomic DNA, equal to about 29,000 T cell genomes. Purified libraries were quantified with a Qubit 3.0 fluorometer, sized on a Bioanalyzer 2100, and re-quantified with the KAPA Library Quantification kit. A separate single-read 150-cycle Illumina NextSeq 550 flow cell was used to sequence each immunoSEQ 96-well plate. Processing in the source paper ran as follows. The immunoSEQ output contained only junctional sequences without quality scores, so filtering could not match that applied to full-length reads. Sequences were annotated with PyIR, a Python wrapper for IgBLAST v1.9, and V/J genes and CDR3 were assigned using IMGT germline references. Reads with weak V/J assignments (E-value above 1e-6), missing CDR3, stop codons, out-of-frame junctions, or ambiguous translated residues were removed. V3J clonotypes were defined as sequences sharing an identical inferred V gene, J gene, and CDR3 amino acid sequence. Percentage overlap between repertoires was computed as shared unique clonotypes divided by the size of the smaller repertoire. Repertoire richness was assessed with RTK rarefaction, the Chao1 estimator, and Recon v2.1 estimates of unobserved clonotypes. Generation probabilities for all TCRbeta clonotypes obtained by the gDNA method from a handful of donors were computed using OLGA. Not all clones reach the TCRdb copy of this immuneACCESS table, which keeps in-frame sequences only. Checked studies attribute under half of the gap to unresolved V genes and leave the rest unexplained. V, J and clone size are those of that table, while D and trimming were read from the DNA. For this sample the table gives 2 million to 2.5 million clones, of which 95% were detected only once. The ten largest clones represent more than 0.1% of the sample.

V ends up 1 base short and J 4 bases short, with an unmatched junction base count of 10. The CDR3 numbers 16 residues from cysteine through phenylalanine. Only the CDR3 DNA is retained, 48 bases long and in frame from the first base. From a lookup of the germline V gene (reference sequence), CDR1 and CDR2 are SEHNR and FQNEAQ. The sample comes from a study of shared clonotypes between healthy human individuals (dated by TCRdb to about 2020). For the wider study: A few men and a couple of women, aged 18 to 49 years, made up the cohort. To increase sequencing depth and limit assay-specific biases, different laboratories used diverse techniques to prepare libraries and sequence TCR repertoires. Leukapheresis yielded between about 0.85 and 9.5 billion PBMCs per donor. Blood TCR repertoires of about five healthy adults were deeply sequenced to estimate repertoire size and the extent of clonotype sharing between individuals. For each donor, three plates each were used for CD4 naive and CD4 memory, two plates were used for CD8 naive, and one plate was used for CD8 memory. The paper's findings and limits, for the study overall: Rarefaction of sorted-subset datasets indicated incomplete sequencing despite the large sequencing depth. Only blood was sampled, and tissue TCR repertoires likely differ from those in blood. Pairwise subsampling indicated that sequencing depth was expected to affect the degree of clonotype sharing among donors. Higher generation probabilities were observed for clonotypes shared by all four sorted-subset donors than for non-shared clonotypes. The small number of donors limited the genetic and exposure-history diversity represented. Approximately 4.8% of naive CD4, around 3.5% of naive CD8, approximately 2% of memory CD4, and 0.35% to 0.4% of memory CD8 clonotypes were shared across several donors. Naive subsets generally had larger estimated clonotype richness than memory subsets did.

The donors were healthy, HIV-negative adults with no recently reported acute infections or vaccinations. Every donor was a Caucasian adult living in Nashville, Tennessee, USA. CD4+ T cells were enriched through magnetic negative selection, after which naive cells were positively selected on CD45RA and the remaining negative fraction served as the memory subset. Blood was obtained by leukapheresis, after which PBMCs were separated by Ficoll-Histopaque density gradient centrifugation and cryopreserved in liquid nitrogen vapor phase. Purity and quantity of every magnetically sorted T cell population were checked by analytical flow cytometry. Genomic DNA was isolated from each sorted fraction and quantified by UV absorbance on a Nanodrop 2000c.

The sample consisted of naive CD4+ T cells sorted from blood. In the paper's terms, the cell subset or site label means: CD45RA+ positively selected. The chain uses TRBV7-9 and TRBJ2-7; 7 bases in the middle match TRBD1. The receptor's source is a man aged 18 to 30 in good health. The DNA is TGTGCCAGCAGCTTAGGGGAGACAGGGTGGGCTTACGAGCAGTACTTC. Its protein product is CASSLGETGWAYEQYF.